This entry lists 28 T cell receptor beta chains sequenced from one sample in a study of graft-versus-host responses after intestinal transplantation. The protocol was immunoSEQ multiplex PCR, while the TCRdb copy is restricted to in-frame clones and leaves out a portion. The sample holds 100,000 or so clones; roughly nine tenths are singletons and the top ten take more than 0.75%. No antigen has been assigned to these receptors. Material: unstimulated CD4+ T cells sorted from spleen or lymph node cells, obtained before transplant. These receptors were taken from a human donor who was the organ donor for an intestinal transplant.

CDR3 residues: CASSLQGRGYGYTF. The CDR3 coding sequence is TGTGCCAGCAGCCTACAGGGAAGAGGCTATGGCTACACCTTC. The chain couples TRBV5-5 to TRBJ1-2; tentatively, D is TRBD1 (6 bases). Germline V gene data show CDR1 as SGHKS and CDR2 as YYEKEE (reference sequence). The CDR3 totals 14 residues. V was pared by 4 bases and J by 4 bases, with 14 bases between.

The V call is TRBV10-3, the J call TRBJ1-5; TRBD1 matches at 11 bases. The germline V gene encodes CDR1 ENHRY and CDR2 SYGVKD. The CDR3 extends over 14 amino acids. V trimming: 8 bases; J trimming: 4 bases; junction bases outside the gene matches: 4. The CDR3, as DNA: TGTGCCATCGGACAGGGGGCTTCGAATCAGCCCCAGCATTTT. Amino acid sequence: CAIGQGASNQPQHF.

This clone was found a few times. The rearrangement joins TRBV11-2 to TRBJ2-2; no clear D gene. The CDR3 has 14 residues. With 1 base removed from V and 6 bases from J, the gap between germline ends came to 9 bases. Germline V gene sequence: CDR1 SGHAT, CDR2 FQNNGV. The CDR3 sequence: CASSLGAVAGELFF. CDR3 bases: TGTGCCAGCAGCTTAGGCGCGGTGGCCGGGGAGCTGTTTTTT.

The chain carries TRBV19 and TRBJ1-2; TRBD1 agrees at 8 bases. The germline gives CDR1 LNHDA, CDR2 SQIVND (reference sequence). V was pared by 7 bases and J by 5 bases, with 9 bases of the junction left unmatched. CDR3 length: 14 amino acids. The CDR3 region is CASNGQGMSYGYTF. CDR3 nucleotides: TGTGCCAGTAACGGACAGGGTATGAGTTATGGCTACACCTTC.

V is TRBV27 and J is TRBJ2-5, with D uncertain. Germline-derived CDR1 and CDR2 are MNHEY and SMNVEV (reference sequence). Between the trimmed V and J ends, which lost 4 bases and 5 bases, there was a span of 5 bases. The CDR3 loop spans 11 amino acids. The DNA for the CDR3 is TGTGCCAGCAGTTACCGGGAGACCCAGTACTTC. The encoded protein is CASSYRETQYF.

V is TRBV5-1 and J is TRBJ1-1; maybe TRBD1 (5 bases). CDR3 length: 14 amino acids. V shed 0 bases and J shed 1 base, with 7 bases lying between them. CDR1 and CDR2 from the germline V gene are SGHRS and YFSETQ. DNA of the CDR3: TGCGCCAGCAGCTTGGGGGGGTGGAACACTGAAGCTTTCTTT. The encoded protein is CASSLGGWNTEAFF.

V gene TRBV15 combines with J gene TRBJ1-3; D is possibly TRBD1 (6 bases). Germline V lookup: CDR1 LNHNV, CDR2 YYDKDF (reference sequence). CDR3 length: 16 amino acids. The V end was cut by 0 bases, the J end by 0 bases, with 9 bases between. The CDR3 DNA reads TGTGCCACCAGCAGAGATTGGGGGCTCTCTGGAAACACCATATATTTT. Protein: CATSRDWGLSGNTIYF.

The chain couples TRBV5-1 to TRBJ1-2; a weak D match, TRBD1 (5 bases). This CDR3 is 15 amino acids long. Trimming took 4 bases from V and 0 from J, leaving 13 bases between them. In germline, CDR1 is SGHRS, CDR2 YFSETQ. The CDR3 sequence: CASSPGTVTNYGYTF. The CDR3 DNA reads as TGCGCCAGCAGCCCGGGGACTGTAACTAACTATGGCTACACCTTC.

The chain combines TRBV7-7 with TRBJ2-7; D is ambiguous. From germline, CDR1 is SSHAT and CDR2 FNYEAQ (reference sequence). The CDR3 totals 14 residues. V was shortened by 6 bases and J by 0 bases, with 12 bases between the two germline ends. This CDR3 is CASSPLRSSYEQYF. CDR3 DNA sequence: TGTGCCAGCAGTCCACTTAGGAGCTCCTACGAGCAGTACTTC.

The chain uses TRBV28 and TRBJ1-1; D not resolved. The CDR3 covers 12 residues. The V and J ends lost 7 bases and 3 bases respectively, with 9 bases between them. CDR1 is MDHEN and CDR2 is SYDVKM in the germline V gene. CDR3 nucleotides: TGTGCCAGCATCACACGGGACACTGAAGCTTTCTTT. Its translation: CASITRDTEAFF. The full variable domain, in which reference TRBV28 and TRBJ1-1 provide the parts outside the CDR3, is DVKVTQSSRYLVKRTGEKVFLECVQDMDHENMFWYRQDPGLGLRLIYFSYDVKMKEKGDIPEGYSVSREKKERFSLILESASTNQTSMYLCASITRDTEAFFGQGTRLTVV.

V and J are TRBV9 and TRBJ2-5; D possibly corresponds to TRBD2 (5 bases). V shed 5 bases and J shed 2 bases, with 16 bases lying between them. This CDR3 contains 15 residues. Per germline, CDR1 SGDLS and CDR2 YYNGEE. The CDR3 region is CASRETGNGQETQYF. In DNA, the CDR3 is TGTGCCAGCAGGGAGACCGGGAACGGTCAAGAGACCCAGTACTTC.

The V gene is TRBV13, the J gene TRBJ2-5, with 9 bases fitting TRBD2. CDR3 length equals 15 residues. Unmatched junction bases numbered 3, after V lost 4 bases and J lost 0 bases. Germline V gene lookup returns CDR1 PRHDT and CDR2 FYEKMQ (reference sequence). The chain's CDR3 is CASSSASGDQETQYF. Here the CDR3 DNA reads TGTGCCAGCAGCTCGGCTAGCGGGGACCAAGAGACCCAGTACTTC.

The J gene is TRBJ1-5, the V gene TRBV4-2; no reliable D call. The CDR3 contains 14 residues. CDR1 LGHNA and CDR2 YNFKEQ come from the germline V gene. With 0 bases removed from V and 4 bases from J, the gap between germline ends came to 7 bases. The CDR3 DNA follows: TGTGCCAGCAGCCAAGAAGCGGGGAATCAGCCCCAGCATTTT. It specifies CASSQEAGNQPQHF.

The chain is built from TRBV30 and TRBJ1-5, with 7 nucleotides matching TRBD1. V lost 4 bases and J lost 7; bases outside the gene matches: 10. CDR1 and CDR2 from the germline V gene are GTSNPN and SVGIG (reference sequence). The length of the CDR3 is 14 residues. CDR3 sequence: CAWNLGGRGQPQHF. CDR3 sequence (DNA): TGTGCCTGGAACCTAGGGGGCAGGGGCCAGCCCCAGCATTTT.

A single count supports this clone. The V and J genes are TRBV18 and TRBJ2-1, with D perhaps matching TRBD1 (5 bases). V was cut by 8 bases and J by 0 bases, with 14 bases left in between. The CDR3 consists of 15 residues. Germline-derived CDR1 and CDR2 are KGHSH and LQKENI. Here the CDR3 DNA reads TGTGCCAGCCTCCCGACAGACAGCTCCTACAATGAGCAGTTCTTC. Translated: CASLPTDSSYNEQFF.

V and J are TRBV18 and TRBJ2-4; 11 nucleotides line up with TRBD2. Germline trimming cut 3 bases from V and 4 bases from J; bases unmatched to any gene: 5. There are 16 residues in the CDR3. CDR1 is KGHSH and CDR2 is LQKENI in the germline V gene. CDR3 loop: CASSPGLADAKNIQYF. The CDR3 DNA sequence: TGTGCCAGCTCACCGGGACTAGCGGACGCAAAAAACATTCAGTACTTC.

The chain recombines TRBV28 with TRBJ1-1; the D gene is possibly TRBD1 (5 bases). Germline V gene data show CDR1 as MDHEN and CDR2 as SYDVKM. The CDR3 covers 15 residues. V lost 5 bases and J 0 bases, leaving 13 bases between the germline ends. CDR3 sequence reads: CASSQWGGVNTEAFF. The CDR3, as DNA: TGTGCCAGCAGTCAATGGGGGGGTGTGAACACTGAAGCTTTCTTT.

The chain combines TRBV6-1 with TRBJ1-2; 7 bases are a match to TRBD1. CDR3 size: 15 residues. The V segment lost 3 bases and the J segment 4 bases; nucleotides outside the gene matches: 8. The germline V gene has CDR1 MNHNS and CDR2 SASEGT. The CDR3 bases are TGTGCCAGCAGTGAGGGAACAGGGGCGTTCTATGGCTACACCTTC. Its protein product is CASSEGTGAFYGYTF.

The chain recombines TRBV7-9 with TRBJ2-7, with D possibly being TRBD1 (6 bases). V was cut by 5 bases and J by 2 bases, with 22 bases left in between. The CDR3 covers 17 residues. Germline V gene sequence: CDR1 SEHNR, CDR2 FQNEAQ (reference sequence). CDR3 residues: CASSRKSNRDTAYEQYF. DNA of the CDR3: TGTGCCAGCAGCCGAAAATCGAACCGGGACACCGCCTACGAGCAGTACTTC.

The chain joins TRBV9 to TRBJ1-3, with 9 bases fitting TRBD1. Germline V gene data show CDR1 as SGDLS and CDR2 as YYNGEE. V shed 3 bases, J shed 3 bases, and the junction held 10 bases outside the gene matches. This CDR3 has 17 amino acids. The CDR3 region has the DNA TGTGCCAGCAGCGGCCCCTCAACAGGGGGCTTTGGAAACACCATATATTTT. Residues: CASSGPSTGGFGNTIYF.

This rearrangement joins TRBV6-1 to TRBJ2-3; 10 bases are shared with TRBD1. CDR1 is MNHNS and CDR2 is SASEGT in the germline V gene. Unmatched junction bases numbered 6, after V lost 6 bases and J lost 3 bases. The CDR3 totals 15 residues. CDR3 DNA sequence: TGTGCCAGCAGCTCCAGGACAGGGGGGACAGATACGCAGTATTTT. Protein sequence: CASSSRTGGTDTQYF.

The table lists this clone with a few counts. The chain employs TRBV5-4 and TRBJ1-2; D call uncertain. The length of the CDR3 is 13 residues. V gave up 4 bases and J gave up 1 base, with 8 bases separating them. Germline CDR1 SGHNT, CDR2 YYREEE (reference sequence). The CDR3 sequence: CASSAVGNYGYTF. DNA of the CDR3: TGTGCCAGCAGCGCAGTGGGTAACTATGGCTACACCTTC.

This chain joins TRBV9 and TRBJ2-2; possibly TRBD2 for D (5 bases). The CDR3 sequence is 16 residues long. The germline V and J ends were trimmed by 0 bases and 4 bases, with 13 bases remaining between them. In germline, CDR1 is SGDLS, CDR2 YYNGEE. CDR3 amino acids: CASSVGFSGSTGELFF. In nucleotides, the CDR3 is TGTGCCAGCAGCGTAGGGTTCTCGGGGTCCACCGGGGAGCTGTTTTTT.

The chain is built from TRBV6-1 and TRBJ2-7; D is possibly TRBD2 (5 bases). Per germline, CDR1 MNHNS and CDR2 SASEGT. Trimming took 6 bases from V and 4 from J, leaving 13 bases between them. There are 13 residues in the CDR3. DNA of the CDR3: TGTGCCAGCAGCCTATCGGGGTTATACGAGCAGTACTTC. Protein sequence: CASSLSGLYEQYF.

V gene TRBV5-1 combines with J gene TRBJ2-7, with D perhaps TRBD1 (6 bases). The germline V and J ends were trimmed by 4 bases and 4 bases, with 15 bases remaining between them. The CDR3 spans 14 residues. Germline V gives CDR1 SGHRS, CDR2 YFSETQ. CDR3 residues: CASSGRDKEYEQYF. The CDR3 nucleotides are TGCGCCAGCAGCGGAAGGGACAAAGAATACGAGCAGTACTTC.

This clone was recorded once. As DNA, the CDR3 is TGTGCCAGCAGTTTCCCCGGGCTTAACACTGAAGCTTTCTTT. Translation gives CASSFPGLNTEAFF. The V call is TRBV28, the J call TRBJ1-1; no reliable D call. The CDR3 loop spans 14 amino acids. V was cut by 3 bases and J by 2 bases, with 10 bases left in between. Per the germline V gene, CDR1 is MDHEN and CDR2 is SYDVKM.

V and J are TRBV7-2 and TRBJ1-2; 7 bases map to TRBD1. Germline V gene lookup returns CDR1 SGHTA and CDR2 FQGNSA. This CDR3 has 19 amino acids. Trimming removed 5 bases from V and 8 bases from J; junction bases left unmatched: 26. CDR3 nucleotide sequence: TGTGCCAGCAGCACCCCTGACCCCGGGACAGCGTATGTCAAGAGAGGCTACACCTTC. It codes for CASSTPDPGTAYVKRGYTF.

This clone has only a few counts. This chain connects TRBV19 to TRBJ1-3; no clear D. The ends were cut back, 5 bases at V and 4 bases at J, with 15 bases in the middle. Germline CDR1 reads LNHDA; CDR2 reads SQIVND (reference sequence). CDR3 size: 15 residues. The chain's CDR3 is CASSLGQLPGNTIYF. The CDR3 nucleotides read TGTGCCAGTAGTCTCGGGCAGTTGCCCGGAAACACCATATATTTT.